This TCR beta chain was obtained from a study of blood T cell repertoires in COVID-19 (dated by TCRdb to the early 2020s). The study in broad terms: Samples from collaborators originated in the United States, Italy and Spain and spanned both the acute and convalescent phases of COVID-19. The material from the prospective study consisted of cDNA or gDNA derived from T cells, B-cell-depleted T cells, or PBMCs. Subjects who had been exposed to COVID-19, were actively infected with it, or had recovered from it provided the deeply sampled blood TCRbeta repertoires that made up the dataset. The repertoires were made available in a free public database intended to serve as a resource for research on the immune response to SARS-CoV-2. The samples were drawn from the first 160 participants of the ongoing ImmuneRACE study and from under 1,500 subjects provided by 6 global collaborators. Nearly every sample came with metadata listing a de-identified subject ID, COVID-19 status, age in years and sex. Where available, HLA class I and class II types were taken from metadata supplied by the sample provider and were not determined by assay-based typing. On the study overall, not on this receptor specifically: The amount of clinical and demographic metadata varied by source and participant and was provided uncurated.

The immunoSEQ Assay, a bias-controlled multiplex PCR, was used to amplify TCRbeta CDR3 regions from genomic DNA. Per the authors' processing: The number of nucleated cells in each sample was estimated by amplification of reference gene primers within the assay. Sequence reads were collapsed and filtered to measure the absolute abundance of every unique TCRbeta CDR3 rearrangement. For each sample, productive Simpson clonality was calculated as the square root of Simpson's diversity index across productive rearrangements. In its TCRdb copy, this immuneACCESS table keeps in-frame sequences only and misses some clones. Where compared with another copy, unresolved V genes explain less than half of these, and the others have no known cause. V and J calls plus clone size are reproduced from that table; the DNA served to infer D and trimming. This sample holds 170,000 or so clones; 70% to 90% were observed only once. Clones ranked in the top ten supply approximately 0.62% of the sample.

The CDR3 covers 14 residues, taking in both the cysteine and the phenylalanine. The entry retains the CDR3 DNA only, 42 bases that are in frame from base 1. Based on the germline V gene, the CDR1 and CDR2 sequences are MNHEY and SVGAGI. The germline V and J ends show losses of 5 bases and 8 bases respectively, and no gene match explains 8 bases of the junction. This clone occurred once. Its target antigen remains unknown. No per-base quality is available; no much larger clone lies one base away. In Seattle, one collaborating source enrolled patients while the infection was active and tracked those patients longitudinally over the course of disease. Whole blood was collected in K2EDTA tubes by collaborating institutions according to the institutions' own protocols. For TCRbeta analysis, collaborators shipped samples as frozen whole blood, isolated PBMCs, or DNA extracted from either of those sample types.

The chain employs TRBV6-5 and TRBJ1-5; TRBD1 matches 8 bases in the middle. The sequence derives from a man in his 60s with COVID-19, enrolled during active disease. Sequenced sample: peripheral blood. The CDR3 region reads CASSTGQGGKPQHF. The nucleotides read TGTGCCAGCAGTACCGGACAGGGTGGTAAGCCCCAGCATTTT.